The 10 T cell receptor beta chains given below trace back to one sample, sequenced in a study of regulatory T cells in long-lasting Graves disease. Specified time point: newly diagnosed GD, antithyroid drugs for less than 3 months. With RNA extracted from PBMCs as input, the TCR library was made. Arm-PCR with iRepertoire HTBI primers amplified the CDR3 regions for these TCR beta libraries. Each CDR3 protein gets one entry after TCRdb re-called the multiplex PCR reads with MiXCR. This sample has more than 300,000 distinct CDR3 sequences, with about 11% found just once. The same sample was also used in a study of T cells in Graves' hyperthyroidism and ophthalmopathy.

Sequenced here: peripheral blood mononuclear cells (PBMCs), sampled at new diagnosis, from a patient treated with antithyroid drugs. The receptors shown here come from a woman under 30 with Graves disease.

This clonotype showed up many times. The genes are TRBV7-2 and TRBJ2-7; TRBD2 aligns across 11 bases. Germline V gene data show CDR1 as SGHTA and CDR2 as FQGNSA. V trimming: 6 bases; J trimming: 1 base; junction bases outside the gene matches: 5. This CDR3 has 15 residues. CDR3 nucleotides: TGTGCCAGCAGTCCTAGCGGGGGGTCTTCCTACGAGCAGTACGTC. Amino acid sequence: CASSPSGGSSYEQYV.

This clonotype was detected ten times or more. This rearrangement joins TRBV28 to TRBJ2-5, with TRBD2 identical over 12 bases. Germline V gene sequence: CDR1 MDHEN, CDR2 SYDVKM. The CDR3 length is 16 residues. With V trimmed by 4 bases and J by 2 bases, 5 bases remained unmatched. CDR3 in DNA: TGTGCCAGCAGTTCCCGACTAGCGGGGGAACAAGAGACCCAGTACTTC. It codes for CASSSRLAGEQETQYF.

The table lists this clonotype with many counts. The chain couples TRBV29-1 to TRBJ1-1, with 9 bases matching TRBD1. This CDR3 is built from 17 residues. J was trimmed by 4 bases and V by 7 bases; bases with no gene match: 19. From germline, CDR1 is SQVTM and CDR2 ANQGSEA. The CDR3 DNA is TGCAGCGCCGAACCCGGGACAGGGACCCATTGGGGCACTGAAGCTTTCTTT. Amino acid sequence: CSAEPGTGTHWGTEAFF.

This clonotype was recorded many times. J is TRBJ2-3 and V is TRBV6-5, with TRBD2 matching over 7 bases. V was pared by 4 bases and J by 2 bases, with 6 bases of the junction left unmatched. The CDR3 spans 15 residues. The germline V gene has CDR1 MNHEY and CDR2 SVGAGI. The CDR3 DNA sequence: TGTGCCAGCAGTTTTCTAGCGGCCGACACAGATACGCAGTATTTT. It yields the protein CASSFLAADTDTQYF.

V gene TRBV6-2 or TRBV6-3 combines with J gene TRBJ1-5; tentative D call: TRBD1 (5 bases). Germline CDR1 and CDR2: MNHEY and SVGEGT. The length of the CDR3 is 15 residues. V was clipped by 2 bases and J by 6 bases, with 14 bases between them. The CDR3 DNA follows: TGTGCCAGCAGTTACGACGGGGCACGGGGTCAGCCCCAGCATTTT. Protein product: CASSYDGARGQPQHF.

This clonotype has just one count. This clone may be a read error of a much larger clone one base away. The chain has TRBV4-2 and TRBJ2-7; D tentatively reads TRBD1 or TRBD2 (6 bases each). The CDR3 has 15 amino acids. The V end was cut by 2 bases, the J end by 4 bases, with 15 bases between. The germline CDR1 and CDR2 sequences are LGHNA and YNFKEQ. The CDR3: CASSQPRGLAYEQYF. As DNA, the CDR3 is TGTGCCAGCAGCCAACCCAGGGGCCTAGCGTACGAGCAGTACTTC.

A few counts support this clonotype. The chain combines TRBV19 with TRBJ2-1; TRBD2 matches 11 bases. This CDR3 region has 17 residues. The V segment lost 3 bases and the J segment 3 bases; nucleotides outside the gene matches: 7. Germline V gene sequence: CDR1 LNHDA, CDR2 SQIVND (reference sequence). The DNA of the CDR3 is TGTGCCAGTAGTATTAAACTAGCGGGAGAGCACTACAATGAGCAGTTCTTC. Its translation: CASSIKLAGEHYNEQFF.

This clonotype came up many times. V usage is TRBV5-1 and J usage is TRBJ2-6; 7 bases match TRBD2. The CDR3 covers 15 residues. CDR1 and CDR2 from the germline V gene are SGHRS and YFSETQ. The V gene end was trimmed by 5 bases and the J gene end by 4 bases; junction bases not matched to a gene: 6. CDR3 bases: TGCGCCAGCAGTAACGGGGGGTCGGGGGCCAACGTCCTGACTTTC. It specifies CASSNGGSGANVLTF.

This clonotype came up many times. This chain links TRBV28 with TRBJ1-2, with D perhaps matching TRBD1 (6 bases). The length of the CDR3 is 14 residues. The germline V gene has CDR1 MDHEN and CDR2 SYDVKM. Deletions cut 5 bases from V and 5 bases from J, with 15 bases between. The CDR3 DNA reads TGTGCCAGCAGTAGGGGACACCCGACATATGGCTACACCTTC. Amino acids: CASSRGHPTYGYTF.

This sequence joins TRBV11-2 and TRBJ2-7; perhaps TRBD1 as D (6 bases). The CDR3 runs 13 residues. The V gene's germline CDR1 is SGHAT and CDR2 FQNNGV. With 5 bases removed from V and 4 bases from J, the gap between germline ends came to 12 bases. For the CDR3, the DNA is TGTGCCAGCAGCCCAACTAGGGGGTACGAGCAGTACGTC. It yields the protein CASSPTRGYEQYV.